This T cell receptor beta chain was sequenced in a study of blood T cells in healthy people across ages. This clonotype was seen more than once but under ten times. CDR1 DFQATT and CDR2 SNEGSKA come from the germline V gene (reference sequence). The CDR3 consists of 15 residues. V shed 1 base and J 5 bases; nucleotides not matched to a gene: 6. A sample-barcoded 5' primer and a J-beta primer mix were used in a second PCR of roughly 7 to 11 cycles. One entry per CDR3 protein, called by TCRdb with MiXCR from the 5' RACE reads. This sample has about 1.8 million distinct CDR3 sequences, with approximately 50% found just once.

The sample taken for sequencing was blood. This TCR derives from a woman aged 40-49 years in good health. This chain uses TRBV20-1 with TRBJ2-5; 11 bases match TRBD2. This CDR3 reads CSARAGTSGLETQYF. The CDR3 nucleotides are TGCAGTGCTAGAGCCGGGACTAGCGGATTGGAGACCCAGTACTTC.